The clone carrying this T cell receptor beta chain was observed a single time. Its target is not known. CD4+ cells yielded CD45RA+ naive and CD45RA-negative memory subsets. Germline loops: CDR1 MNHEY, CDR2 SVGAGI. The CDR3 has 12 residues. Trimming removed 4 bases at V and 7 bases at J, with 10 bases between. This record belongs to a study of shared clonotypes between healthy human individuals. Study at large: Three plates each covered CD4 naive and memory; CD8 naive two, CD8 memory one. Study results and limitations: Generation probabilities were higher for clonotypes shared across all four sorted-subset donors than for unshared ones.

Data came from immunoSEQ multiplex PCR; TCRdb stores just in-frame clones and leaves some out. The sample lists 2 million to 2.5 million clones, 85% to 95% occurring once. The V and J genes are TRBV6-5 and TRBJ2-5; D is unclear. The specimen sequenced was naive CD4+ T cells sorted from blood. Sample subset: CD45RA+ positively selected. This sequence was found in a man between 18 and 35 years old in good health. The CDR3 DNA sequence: TGTGCCAGCAGTTCCCAGGTGGGGACCCAGTACTTC. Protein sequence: CASSSQVGTQYF.